These 21 T cell receptor beta chains share one sample of origin, sequenced in a study of OX40 agonist ivuxolimab in advanced cancers. Only in-frame clones appear in the TCRdb table, and some are missing; sequencing was by immunoSEQ multiplex PCR. The data hold fewer than 85,000 clones, with about 85% observed a single time. Here the sequenced sample was CD4+ or CD8+ T cells sorted from blood, taken in a trial of the OX40 agonist ivuxolimab. These receptors were taken from an adult with an advanced solid tumor such as melanoma, head and neck, liver or kidney cancer.

This clone was seen once. The chain links TRBV11-2 to TRBJ2-3, with D unclear. The V gene's germline CDR1 is SGHAT and CDR2 FQNNGV. Trimming removed 5 bases from V and 5 bases from J, with 8 bases in between. This CDR3 is 12 amino acids long. The CDR3 loop is CASSPALDTQYF. In DNA form, the CDR3 reads TGTGCCAGCAGCCCCGCGCTAGATACGCAGTATTTT.

This clone is a singleton in its sample. V usage is TRBV19 and J usage is TRBJ2-5; D may be TRBD1 (5 bases). CDR3 length: 16 residues. The germline gives CDR1 LNHDA, CDR2 SQIVND (reference sequence). With 3 bases removed from V and 2 bases from J, the gap between germline ends came to 16 bases. For the CDR3, the DNA is TGTGCCAGTAGTATCGATGGGGCAGCCGCTCAAGAGACCCAGTACTTC. It is translated as CASSIDGAAAQETQYF.

CDR3 sequence (DNA): TGTGCCAGTAGCTATGGTGTCGAGACCCAGTACTTC. It encodes CASSYGVETQYF. V usage is TRBV19 and J usage is TRBJ2-5; D unresolved. V was shortened by 6 bases and J by 5 bases, with 10 bases between the two germline ends. This CDR3 is built from 12 residues. Germline loops: CDR1 LNHDA, CDR2 SQIVND (reference sequence).

The chain couples TRBV7-9 to TRBJ1-2; D is unclear. The CDR3 is made up of 13 amino acids. Germline lookup yields CDR1 SEHNR and CDR2 FQNEAQ (reference sequence). Trimming cost V 2 bases and J 4 bases, with 8 bases left between them. For the CDR3, the DNA is TGTGCCAGCAGCTTAATACAGATCTATGGCTACACCTTC. Amino acids: CASSLIQIYGYTF.

The chain employs TRBV6-5 and TRBJ1-3; tentative D call: TRBD1 (5 bases). Trimming removed 4 bases from V and 0 bases from J, with 13 bases in between. CDR1 and CDR2 from the germline V gene are MNHEY and SVGAGI. This CDR3 is built from 16 residues. CDR3 protein: CASSFTSGSSGNTIYF. The DNA for the CDR3 is TGTGCCAGCAGTTTCACTTCAGGGAGCTCTGGAAACACCATATATTTT.

V gene TRBV6-5 combines with J gene TRBJ1-2; tentatively, D is TRBD1 (5 bases). The CDR3 consists of 14 residues. Germline V gene data show CDR1 as MNHEY and CDR2 as SVGAGI. Between the trimmed V and J ends, which lost 5 bases and 0 bases, there was a span of 10 bases. Here the CDR3 reads CASSGQGANYGYTF. The CDR3 DNA is TGTGCCAGCAGTGGTCAGGGAGCTAACTATGGCTACACCTTC.

The chain is built from TRBV6-5 and TRBJ1-2; a possible D gene is TRBD1 (6 bases). V was pared by 6 bases and J by 5 bases, with 10 bases between. CDR1 is MNHEY and CDR2 is SVGAGI in the germline V gene. The CDR3 totals 12 residues. CDR3 DNA: TGTGCCAGCAGAGAACAGGGATATGGCTACACCTTC. Amino acid sequence: CASREQGYGYTF.

The rearrangement joins TRBV10-3 to TRBJ2-3; perhaps TRBD1 as D (6 bases). Germline values: CDR1 ENHRY, CDR2 SYGVKD. The CDR3 totals 16 residues. V lost 0 bases and J 5 bases, leaving 15 bases between the germline ends. In nucleotides, the CDR3 is TGTGCCATCAGTGAGTCCCCAGGGGCTGTAATAGATACGCAGTATTTT. As protein: CAISESPGAVIDTQYF.

The chain has TRBV11-1 and TRBJ2-3; 8 bases fit TRBD1. In germline, CDR1 is SGHAT, CDR2 FQDESV (reference sequence). J gave up 4 bases and V 5 bases, and 11 bases lay outside the gene matches. The CDR3 runs to 16 residues. The CDR3: CASSPRAPTGADTQYF. CDR3 sequence (DNA): TGTGCCAGCAGCCCCCGAGCCCCGACAGGGGCAGATACGCAGTATTTT. The entire variable domain, with the rest obtained from reference TRBV11-1 and TRBJ2-3, is as follows: EAEVAQSPRYKITEKSQAVAFWCDPISGHATLYWYRQILGQGPELLVQFQDESVVDDSQLPKDRFSAERLKGVDSTLKIQPAELGDSAMYLCASSPRAPTGADTQYFGPGTRLTVL.

The chain joins TRBV6-5 to TRBJ1-3; a weak D match, TRBD1 (5 bases). The germline V gene encodes CDR1 MNHEY and CDR2 SVGAGI. V lost 4 bases and J lost 3, with 10 bases in between. The CDR3 totals 14 residues. The CDR3 bases are TGTGCCAGCAGTTCGAGGACAAATGGAAACACCATATATTTT. Its protein product is CASSSRTNGNTIYF.

The rearrangement links TRBV7-2 to TRBJ1-5; D call uncertain. The CDR3 extends over 15 amino acids. Germline V gene data show CDR1 as SGHTA and CDR2 as FQGNSA. The V and J ends lost 1 base and 3 bases respectively, with 10 bases between them. The CDR3 DNA reads as TGTGCCAGCAGCTTAGGATACGGCAACAATCAGCCCCAGCATTTT. It codes for CASSLGYGNNQPQHF.

This clone was observed once. The chain couples TRBV7-2 to TRBJ1-2; D remains ambiguous. Germline CDR1 reads SGHTA; CDR2 reads FQGNSA. The V end was cut by 1 base, the J end by 1 base, with 4 bases between. The CDR3 totals 13 residues. CDR3 in DNA: TGTGCCAGCAGCTTAGAAAGTAACTATGGCTACACCTTC. Its protein is CASSLESNYGYTF.

The chain is built from TRBV11-3 and TRBJ2-7, with no clear D. The V gene lost 2 bases and the J gene lost 6 bases, with 8 bases spanning the gap. There are 12 residues in the CDR3. CDR1 SGHNT and CDR2 YENEEA come from the germline V gene. The CDR3 DNA is TGTGCCAGCAGCTTATTGGGGTCCGAGCAGTACTTC. Translating gives CASSLLGSEQYF.

CDR3 sequence: CASSWAQGARGYTF. CDR3 coding DNA: TGTGCCAGCAGTTGGGCTCAGGGGGCCCGGGGCTACACCTTC. The chain has TRBV27 and TRBJ1-2; 8 nucleotides align to TRBD1. Trimming at V came to 4 bases and at J to 8 bases, leaving 9 bases not matched to a gene. CDR1 and CDR2 from the germline V gene are MNHEY and SMNVEV (reference sequence). The CDR3 is 14 amino acids.

In DNA form, the CDR3 reads TGTGCCAGCGGCAGCGGGAGCCAAAAGGAGACCCAGTACTTC. This encodes CASGSGSQKETQYF. The chain combines TRBV9 with TRBJ2-5, with 8 bases lining up with TRBD2. V gave up 7 bases and J gave up 5 bases; unmatched junction bases: 10. Germline CDR1 SGDLS, CDR2 YYNGEE. The CDR3 sequence is 14 residues long.

This chain uses TRBV14 with TRBJ2-2; 8 nucleotides align to TRBD2. The germline gives CDR1 SGHDN, CDR2 FVKESK. V dropped 4 bases and J dropped 4; count of bases not matched to a gene: 11. The CDR3 contains 17 residues. The CDR3 DNA reads TGTGCCAGCAGCCCAGCACACGGGAGGGCCGTCACCGGGGAGCTGTTTTTT. The encoded protein is CASSPAHGRAVTGELFF.

This chain uses TRBV5-1 with TRBJ2-7; a possible D gene is TRBD2 (6 bases). Germline V gives CDR1 SGHRS, CDR2 YFSETQ. This CDR3 is 16 amino acids long. Trimming pared 0 bases from V and 0 bases from J, leaving 13 bases between. CDR3 sequence: CASSLDAQGGSYEQYF. The DNA for the CDR3 is TGCGCCAGCAGCTTGGATGCTCAGGGAGGCTCCTACGAGCAGTACTTC.

This chain uses TRBV18 with TRBJ1-3; D not certain. Germline loops: CDR1 KGHSH, CDR2 LQKENI. CDR3 size: 16 residues. Trimming took 1 base from V and 1 from J, leaving 11 bases between them. The DNA of the CDR3 is TGTGCCAGCTCACCACTAAGGACGGAATCTGGAAACACCATATATTTT. It specifies CASSPLRTESGNTIYF.

The chain employs TRBV6-5 and TRBJ1-1; 9 bases fit TRBD1. V was clipped by 3 bases and J by 8 bases; unmatched bases: 4. This CDR3 region has 13 residues. Germline lookup yields CDR1 MNHEY and CDR2 SVGAGI. CDR3 coding DNA: TGTGCCAGCAGTTATGGGACAGGGTCCGAAGCTTTCTTT. It is translated as CASSYGTGSEAFF.

The chain is built from TRBV5-1 and TRBJ1-1, with D uncertain. The CDR3 runs to 15 residues. Trimming removed 4 bases at V and 1 base at J, with 14 bases between. The germline V gene has CDR1 SGHRS and CDR2 YFSETQ. CDR3 DNA: TGCGCCAGCAGCCTCTCGACCATTCCGAACACTGAAGCTTTCTTT. Translating it yields CASSLSTIPNTEAFF.

The V call is TRBV5-6, the J call TRBJ2-7, with a possible D match to TRBD2 (6 bases). V was pared by 4 bases and J by 6 bases, with 17 bases between. CDR1 and CDR2 (germline): SGHDT, YYEEEE. The CDR3 consists of 14 residues. The CDR3 DNA sequence: TGTGCCAGCAGCCCAGTGGGGGGATATTCCGAGCAGTACTTC. Its translation is CASSPVGGYSEQYF.